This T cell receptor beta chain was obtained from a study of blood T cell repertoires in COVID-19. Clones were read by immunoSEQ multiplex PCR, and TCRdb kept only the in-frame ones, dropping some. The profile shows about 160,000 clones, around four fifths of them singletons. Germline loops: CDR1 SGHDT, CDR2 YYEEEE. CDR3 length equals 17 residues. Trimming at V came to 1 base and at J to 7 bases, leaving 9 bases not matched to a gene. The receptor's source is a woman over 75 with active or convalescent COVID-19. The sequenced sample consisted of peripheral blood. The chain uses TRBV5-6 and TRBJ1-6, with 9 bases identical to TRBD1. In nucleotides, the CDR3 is TGTGCCAGCAGCTTGTCCGGGACAGGGTTAGGCAATTCACCCCTCCACTTT. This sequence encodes CASSLSGTGLGNSPLHF.